Reported below is one T cell receptor beta chain. This specimen comes from a study of blood T cells in healthy people across ages. Combining a sample-barcoded 5' primer with a J-beta primer mix, a second PCR ran for roughly 6 to 12 cycles. One entry per CDR3 protein, called by TCRdb with MiXCR from the 5' RACE reads. The repertoire holds hundreds of thousands of distinct CDR3 sequences, with roughly 56% as singletons. This CDR3 comprises 18 residues. CDR1 is SNHLY, CDR2 FYNNEI, per germline. With V trimmed by 3 bases and J by 6 bases, 13 bases remained unmatched. Sequenced input: blood. This receptor was obtained from a man aged 40-49 years in good health. The V call is TRBV2, the J call TRBJ2-1, with 11 nucleotides matching TRBD2. CDR3 nucleotides: TGTGCCAGCAGTGAGGGGCTAGCGGGGGGCGGGTCACGCAATGAGCAGTTCTTC. Translation: CASSEGLAGGGSRNEQFF.